This TCR beta chain came from a study of T cells after posttransplantation cyclophosphamide. Note on this clone: Its matching antigen is unknown.

V lost 1 base to trimming and J lost 7 bases, with 13 bases between them. CDR3 length: 14 residues. Germline values: CDR1 MNHNS, CDR2 SASEGT. Study-wide results and limits: Skin or GI-infiltrating T cells shared few TRB sequences with blood. After PTCy, TRB diversity resembled that of CNI/methotrexate controls.

Some clones are missing from TCRdb's copy, which holds only in-frame ones; the method was immunoSEQ multiplex PCR. The data contain 25,000 or so clones, around 88% of them singletons. V and J are TRBV6-1 and TRBJ1-2; no definite D call. Sequencing used PBMCs. The origin of this receptor is a woman aged 60-75 years with a blood cancer, CMV-positive, and with a related stem cell donor. This CDR3 is CASSEERNLGGYTF. In nucleotides, the CDR3 is TGTGCCAGCAGTGAAGAGAGGAACCTAGGTGGCTACACCTTC.